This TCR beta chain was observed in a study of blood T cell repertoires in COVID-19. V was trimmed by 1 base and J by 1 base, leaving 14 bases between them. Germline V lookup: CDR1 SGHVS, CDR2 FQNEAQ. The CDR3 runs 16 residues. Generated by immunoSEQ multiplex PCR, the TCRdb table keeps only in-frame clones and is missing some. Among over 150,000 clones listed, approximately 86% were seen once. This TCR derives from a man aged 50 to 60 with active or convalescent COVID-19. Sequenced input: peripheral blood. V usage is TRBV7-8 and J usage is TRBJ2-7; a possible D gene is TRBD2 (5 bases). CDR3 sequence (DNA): TGTGCCAGCAGCTTAGTCTCACGGAGGCAATCCTACGAGCAGTACTTC. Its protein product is CASSLVSRRQSYEQYF.